Shown below are 5 T cell receptor beta chains from a single sample sequenced in a study of blood T cell repertoires in COVID-19 (dated by TCRdb to between 2020 and 2021). The library relied on the immunoSEQ multiplex PCR assay. TCRdb provides this immuneACCESS table in a form limited to in-frame rearrangements. Some clones are lacking; in checked studies, under half of them reflect an unresolved V gene, and why the rest are absent is not known. The sample profile shows more than 110,000 clones; 75% to 80% of them were found once. The ten largest clones capture 2.5% to 3% of the sample. The sequenced sample was PBMCs or T cells enriched from blood (not recorded which). These receptors were collected from a woman in her fifties or sixties who had recovered from COVID-19.

This clone was counted a few times. The V gene is TRBV2, the J gene TRBJ2-5, with D perhaps matching TRBD1 (5 bases). The CDR3 has 16 residues. With 6 bases removed from V and 2 bases from J, the gap between germline ends came to 19 bases. Germline-derived CDR1 and CDR2 are SNHLY and FYNNEI. CDR3 in amino acids: CASSDQGLRLQETQYF. DNA for the CDR3: TGTGCCAGCAGCGATCAGGGCCTGCGGTTGCAAGAGACCCAGTACTTC.

V usage is TRBV7-2 and J usage is TRBJ2-7; D unclear. The germline V gene encodes CDR1 SGHTA and CDR2 FQGNSA. This CDR3 contains 14 residues. Trimming pared 1 base from V and 1 base from J, leaving 8 bases between. CDR3 nucleotide sequence: TGTGCCAGCAGCTTAGGAGGTCTTTCCTACGAGCAGTACTTC. Its translation: CASSLGGLSYEQYF.

This clone is a singleton in its sample. The rearrangement joins TRBV10-3 to TRBJ2-3, with a tentative D call TRBD2 (7 bases). Germline assignment: CDR1 ENHRY and CDR2 SYGVKD. The CDR3 totals 17 residues. With 3 bases removed from V and 0 bases from J, the gap between germline ends came to 16 bases. CDR3 residues: CAISERWEGGSTDTQYF. DNA for the CDR3: TGTGCCATCAGTGAAAGGTGGGAGGGGGGGAGCACAGATACGCAGTATTTT.

The chain combines TRBV6-5 with TRBJ1-1; no reliable D call. CDR1 and CDR2 (germline): MNHEY, SVGAGI. This CDR3 contains 15 residues. V shed 2 bases and J shed 4 bases, with 14 bases lying between them. The chain's CDR3 is CASSYEHSRITEAFF. As DNA, the CDR3 is TGTGCCAGCAGTTACGAACACTCGAGGATCACTGAAGCTTTCTTT.

The V gene is TRBV2, the J gene TRBJ2-3, with D maybe TRBD2 (6 bases). Germline lookup yields CDR1 SNHLY and CDR2 FYNNEI. Trimming took 6 bases from V and 7 from J, leaving 14 bases between them. This CDR3 has 13 amino acids. The CDR3 loop reads CASREGPPNTQYF. In nucleotides, the CDR3 is TGTGCCAGCAGGGAGGGGCCGCCAAATACGCAGTATTTT.